This T cell receptor (beta chain) originates from a study of blood T cell repertoires in COVID-19 (dated by TCRdb to 2020 to 2021). In the study overall: Samples covering the acute and convalescent phases of COVID-19 were provided by collaborators in the United States, Italy and Spain. The prospective study material was composed of cDNA or gDNA derived from T cells, B-cell-depleted T cells, or PBMCs. Subjects who had been exposed to COVID-19, were actively infected with it, or had recovered from it provided the deeply sampled blood TCRbeta repertoires that made up the dataset. The repertoires were released in a freely available public database meant as a resource for research on the immune response to SARS-CoV-2. Samples were obtained from the ongoing ImmuneRACE study (first 160 participants) and from about 1,300 subjects provided by 6 global collaborators. Sample metadata almost always included a de-identified subject ID, COVID-19 status, age in years and sex. Where available, HLA class I and class II types were taken from metadata supplied by the sample provider and were not determined by assay-based typing.

This clone has only a few counts. The specificity of this receptor is unknown. The input lacks base qualities; no much larger clone sits a single base away. Beyond this particular receptor, the publication reports: How much clinical and demographic metadata was included differed by source and by participant, and the metadata was provided uncurated.

Collaborating institutions collected whole blood in K2EDTA tubes following their own protocols. For TCRbeta analysis, collaborators shipped samples as frozen whole blood, isolated PBMCs, or DNA extracted from either of those sample types. The CDR3, from cysteine to phenylalanine, totals 14 residues. This entry keeps only the CDR3 DNA: 42 bases, framed from base 1. The junction shows trimming of 6 bases on V and 5 bases on J, and the gene matches do not reach 10 bases of it. Taken from the germline V gene, the CDR1 and CDR2 loops are SQVTM and ANQGSEA. TCRbeta CDR3 regions were amplified from genomic DNA using the immunoSEQ Assay, a bias-controlled multiplex PCR. Under the source paper's analysis protocol: The number of nucleated cells in each sample was estimated from the amplification of reference gene primers within the assay. To quantify the absolute abundance of each unique TCRbeta CDR3 rearrangement, sequence reads were collapsed and filtered. For each sample, productive Simpson clonality was calculated as the square root of Simpson's diversity index across productive rearrangements. Sourced from immuneACCESS, this table was stored by TCRdb with only in-frame sequences that have V and J called. A share of the clones is absent; for the studies checked, an unresolved V gene accounts for under half, and the remainder has no known explanation. That table is the source of V, J and clone size, and D and trimming were worked out from the DNA. This sample holds 110,000 or so clones; around 84% were observed only once. The biggest ten clones account for less than 15% of the sample.

This sequence uses TRBV29-1 and TRBJ2-5, and TRBD2 matches 9 of the central bases. The TCR originated in a human donor in a cohort sampled during active COVID-19. What was sequenced was peripheral blood. The CDR3: CSVDTSGREETQYF. The nucleotides are TGCAGCGTGGATACTAGCGGGCGGGAGGAGACCCAGTACTTC.